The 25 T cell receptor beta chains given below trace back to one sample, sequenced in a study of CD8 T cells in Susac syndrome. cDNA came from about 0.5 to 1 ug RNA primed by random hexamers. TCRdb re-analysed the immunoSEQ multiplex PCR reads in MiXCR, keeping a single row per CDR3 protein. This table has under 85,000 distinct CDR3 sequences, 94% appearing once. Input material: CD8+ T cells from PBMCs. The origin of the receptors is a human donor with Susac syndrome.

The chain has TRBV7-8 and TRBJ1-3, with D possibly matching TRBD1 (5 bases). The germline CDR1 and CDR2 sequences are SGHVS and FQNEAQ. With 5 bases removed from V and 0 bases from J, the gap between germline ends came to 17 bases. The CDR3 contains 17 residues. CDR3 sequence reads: CASSHGIARGSGNTIYF. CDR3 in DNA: TGTGCCAGCAGCCACGGCATCGCTAGGGGCTCTGGAAACACCATATATTTT.

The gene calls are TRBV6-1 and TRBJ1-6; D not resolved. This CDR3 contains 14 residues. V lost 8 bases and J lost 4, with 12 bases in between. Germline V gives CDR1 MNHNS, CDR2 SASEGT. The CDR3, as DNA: TGTGCCAGCGCTCCCTTGGTATATAATTCACCCCTCCACTTT. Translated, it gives CASAPLVYNSPLHF.

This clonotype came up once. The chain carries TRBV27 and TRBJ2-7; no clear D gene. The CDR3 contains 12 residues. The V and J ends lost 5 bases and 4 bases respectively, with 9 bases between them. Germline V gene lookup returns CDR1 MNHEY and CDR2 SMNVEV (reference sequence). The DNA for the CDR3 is TGTGCCAGCAGTACGACTGGGTACGAGCAGTACTTC. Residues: CASSTTGYEQYF.

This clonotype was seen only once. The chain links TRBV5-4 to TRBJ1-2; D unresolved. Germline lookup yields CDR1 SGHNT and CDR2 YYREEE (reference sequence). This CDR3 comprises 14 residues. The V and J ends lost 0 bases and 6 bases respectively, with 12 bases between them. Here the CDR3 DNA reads TGTGCCAGCAGCTTGGTTGCGACTACTAATGGCTACACCTTC. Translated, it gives CASSLVATTNGYTF. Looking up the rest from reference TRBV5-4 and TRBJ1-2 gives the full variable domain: ETGVTQSPTHLIKTRGQQVTLRCSSQSGHNTVSWYQQALGQGPQFIFQYYREEENGRGNFPPRFSGLQFPNYSSELNVNALELDDSALYLCASSLVATTNGYTFGSGTRLTVV.

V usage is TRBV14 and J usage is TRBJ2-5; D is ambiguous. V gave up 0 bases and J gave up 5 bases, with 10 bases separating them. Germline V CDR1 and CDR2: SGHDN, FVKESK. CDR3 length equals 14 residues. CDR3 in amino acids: CASSQDEFWETQYF. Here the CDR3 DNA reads TGTGCCAGCAGCCAAGATGAATTCTGGGAGACCCAGTACTTC.

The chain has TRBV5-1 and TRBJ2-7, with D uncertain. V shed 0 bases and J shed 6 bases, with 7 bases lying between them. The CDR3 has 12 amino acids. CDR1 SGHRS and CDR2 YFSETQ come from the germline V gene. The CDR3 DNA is TGCGCCAGCAGCTTGGGCCAATCCGAGCAGTACTTC. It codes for CASSLGQSEQYF.

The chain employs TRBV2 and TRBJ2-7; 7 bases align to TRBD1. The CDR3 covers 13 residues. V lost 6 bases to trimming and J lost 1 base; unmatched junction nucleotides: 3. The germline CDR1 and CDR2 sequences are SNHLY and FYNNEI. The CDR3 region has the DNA TGTGCCAGCAGGGAGGACAGGTCCTACGAGCAGTACTTC. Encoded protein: CASREDRSYEQYF.

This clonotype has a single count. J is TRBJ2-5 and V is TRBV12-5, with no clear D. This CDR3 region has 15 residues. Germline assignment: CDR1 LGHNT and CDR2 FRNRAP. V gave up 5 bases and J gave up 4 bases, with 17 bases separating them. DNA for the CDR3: TGTGCTAGTGGTACACCCAGGCTAGGAATAGAGACCCAGTACTTC. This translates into CASGTPRLGIETQYF.

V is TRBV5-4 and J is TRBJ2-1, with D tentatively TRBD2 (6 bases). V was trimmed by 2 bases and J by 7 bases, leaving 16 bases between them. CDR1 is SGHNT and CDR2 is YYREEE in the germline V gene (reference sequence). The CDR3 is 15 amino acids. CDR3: CASSFPQGGVNEQFF. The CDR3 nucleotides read TGTGCCAGCAGCTTTCCGCAGGGAGGTGTGAATGAGCAGTTCTTC.

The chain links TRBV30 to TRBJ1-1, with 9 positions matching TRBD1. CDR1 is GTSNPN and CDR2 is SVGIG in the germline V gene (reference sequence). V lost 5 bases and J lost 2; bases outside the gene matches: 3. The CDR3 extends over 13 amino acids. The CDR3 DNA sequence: TGTGCCTGGGACAGGGGGACCAACACTGAAGCTTTCTTT. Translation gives CAWDRGTNTEAFF. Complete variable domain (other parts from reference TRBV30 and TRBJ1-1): SQTIHQWPATLVQPVGSPLSLECTVEGTSNPNLYWYRQAAGRGLQLLFYSVGIGQISSEVPQNLSASRPQDRQFILSSKKLLLSDSGFYLCAWDRGTNTEAFFGQGTRLTVV.

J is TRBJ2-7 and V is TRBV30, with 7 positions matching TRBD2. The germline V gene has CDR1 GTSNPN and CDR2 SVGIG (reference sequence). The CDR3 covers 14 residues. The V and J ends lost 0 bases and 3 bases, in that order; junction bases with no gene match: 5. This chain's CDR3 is CAWSVPRELYEQYF. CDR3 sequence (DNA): TGTGCCTGGAGTGTACCGCGGGAGCTCTACGAGCAGTACTTC.

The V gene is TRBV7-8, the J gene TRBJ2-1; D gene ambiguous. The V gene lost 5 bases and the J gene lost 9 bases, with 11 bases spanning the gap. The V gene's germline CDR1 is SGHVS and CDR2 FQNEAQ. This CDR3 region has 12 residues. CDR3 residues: CASSRPAVEQFF. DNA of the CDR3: TGTGCCAGCAGCCGGCCCGCGGTTGAGCAGTTCTTC. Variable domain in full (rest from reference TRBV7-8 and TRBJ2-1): GAGVSQSPRYKVAKRGQDVALRCDPISGHVSLFWYQQALGQGPEFLTYFQNEAQLDKSGLPSDRFFAERPEGSVSTLKIQRTQQEDSAVYLCASSRPAVEQFFGPGTRLTVL.

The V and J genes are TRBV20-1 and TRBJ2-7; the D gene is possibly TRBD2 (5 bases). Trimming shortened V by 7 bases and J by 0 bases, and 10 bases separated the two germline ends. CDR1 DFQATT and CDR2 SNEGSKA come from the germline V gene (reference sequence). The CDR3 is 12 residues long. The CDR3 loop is CSGSEGSYEQYF. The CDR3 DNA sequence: TGCAGTGGATCTGAGGGCTCCTACGAGCAGTACTTC.

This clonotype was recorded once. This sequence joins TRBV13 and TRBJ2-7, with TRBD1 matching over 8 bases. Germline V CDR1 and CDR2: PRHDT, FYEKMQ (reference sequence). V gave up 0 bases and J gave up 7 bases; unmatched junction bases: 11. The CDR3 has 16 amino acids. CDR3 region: CASSLGRQGARDEQYF. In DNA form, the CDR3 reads TGTGCCAGCAGCTTAGGCCGCCAGGGGGCTCGGGATGAGCAGTACTTC. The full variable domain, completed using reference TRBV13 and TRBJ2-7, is AAGVIQSPRHLIKEKRETATLKCYPIPRHDTVYWYQQGPGQDPQFLISFYEKMQSDKGSIPDRFSAQQFSDYHSELNMSSLELGDSALYFCASSLGRQGARDEQYFGPGTRLTVT.

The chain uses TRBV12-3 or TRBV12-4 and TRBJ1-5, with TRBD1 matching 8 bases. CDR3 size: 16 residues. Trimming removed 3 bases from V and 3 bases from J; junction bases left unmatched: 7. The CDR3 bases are TGTGCCAGCAGTTTTAGTGGGGACAGGTCCAATCAGCCCCAGCATTTT. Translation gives CASSFSGDRSNQPQHF.

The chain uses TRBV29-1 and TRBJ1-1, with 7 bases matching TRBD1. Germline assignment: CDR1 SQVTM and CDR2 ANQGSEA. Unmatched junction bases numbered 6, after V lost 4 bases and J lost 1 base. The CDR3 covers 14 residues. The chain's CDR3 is CSVAGGDPNTEAFF. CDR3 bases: TGCAGCGTTGCAGGGGGGGATCCGAACACTGAAGCTTTCTTT.

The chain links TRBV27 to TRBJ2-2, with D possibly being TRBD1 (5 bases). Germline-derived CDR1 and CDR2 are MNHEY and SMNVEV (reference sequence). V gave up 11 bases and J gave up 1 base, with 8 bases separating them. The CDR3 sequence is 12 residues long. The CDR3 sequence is CAAGQNTGELFF. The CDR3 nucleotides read TGTGCCGCCGGACAGAACACCGGGGAGCTGTTTTTT.

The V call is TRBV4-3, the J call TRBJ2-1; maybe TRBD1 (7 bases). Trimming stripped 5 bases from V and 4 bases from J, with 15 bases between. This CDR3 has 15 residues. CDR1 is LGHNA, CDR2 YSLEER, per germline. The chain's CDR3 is CASSSGGSIYNEQFF. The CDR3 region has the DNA TGCGCCAGCAGCTCAGGGGGGTCTATTTACAATGAGCAGTTCTTC.

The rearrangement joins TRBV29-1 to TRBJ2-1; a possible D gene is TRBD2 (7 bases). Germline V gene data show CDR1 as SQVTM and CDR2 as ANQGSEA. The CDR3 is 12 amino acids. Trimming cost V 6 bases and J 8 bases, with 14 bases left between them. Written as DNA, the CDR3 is TGCAGCGTCGGTGGGGGGGGCTATGAGCAGTTCTTC. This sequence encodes CSVGGGGYEQFF.

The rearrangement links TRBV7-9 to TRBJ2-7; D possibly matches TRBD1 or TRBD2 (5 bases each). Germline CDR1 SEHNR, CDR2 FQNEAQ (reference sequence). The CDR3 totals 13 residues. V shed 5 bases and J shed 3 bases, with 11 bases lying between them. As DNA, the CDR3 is TGTGCCAGCAGCACGGGACCCTACTACGAGCAGTACTTC. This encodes CASSTGPYYEQYF.

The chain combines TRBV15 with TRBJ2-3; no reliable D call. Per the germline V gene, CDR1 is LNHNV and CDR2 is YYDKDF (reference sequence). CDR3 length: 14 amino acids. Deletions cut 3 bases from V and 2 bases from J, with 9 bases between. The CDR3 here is CATSSRPVTDTQYF. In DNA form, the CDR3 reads TGTGCCACCAGCAGCAGACCAGTCACAGATACGCAGTATTTT.

The CDR3 nucleotides read TGCAGTGCTCGGGACGCGGCTAGCGAAAATGAGCAGTTCTTC. Its translation: CSARDAASENEQFF. The chain joins TRBV20-1 to TRBJ2-1; D possibly corresponds to TRBD2 (6 bases). Germline assignment: CDR1 DFQATT and CDR2 SNEGSKA (reference sequence). V shed 5 bases and J shed 7 bases, with 18 bases lying between them. This CDR3 is built from 14 residues.

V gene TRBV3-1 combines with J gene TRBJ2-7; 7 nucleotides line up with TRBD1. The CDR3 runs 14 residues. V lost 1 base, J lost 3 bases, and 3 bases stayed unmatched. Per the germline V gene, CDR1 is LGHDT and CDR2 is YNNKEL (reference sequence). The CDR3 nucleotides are TGTGCCAGCAGCCAAGGGACAGGACTCTACGAGCAGTACTTC. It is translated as CASSQGTGLYEQYF.

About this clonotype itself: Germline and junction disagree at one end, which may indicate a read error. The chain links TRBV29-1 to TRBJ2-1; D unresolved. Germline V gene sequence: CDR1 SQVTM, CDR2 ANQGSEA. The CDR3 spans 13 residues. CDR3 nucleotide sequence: TGCAGCGTAACCCATGTTCCTAACCCCAAGAAGAAGTTC. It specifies CSVTHVPNPKKKF.

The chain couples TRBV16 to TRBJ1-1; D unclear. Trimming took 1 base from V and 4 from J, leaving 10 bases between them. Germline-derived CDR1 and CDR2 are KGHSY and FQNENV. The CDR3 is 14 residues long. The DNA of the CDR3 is TGTGCCAGCAGCCAATTGGTGGAGACCACTGAAGCTTTCTTT. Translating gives CASSQLVETTEAFF.